The 17 T cell receptor beta chains below all came from one sample that was sequenced in a study of blood T cells in healthy people across ages. A second PCR of roughly 6 to 12 cycles used a sample-barcoded 5' primer and a J-beta primer mix. TCRdb called the 5' RACE reads again in MiXCR, with one record for every CDR3 protein. The sample consists of 750,000 to 850,000 distinct CDR3 sequences, 20% to 25% of them appearing once. The data were also submitted as part of a second study, on T cells of mothers and their children.

Material for sequencing was blood. The receptors stem from a boy between 10 and 17 years old in good health.

In this sample, this clonotype turned up a few times. The V gene is TRBV7-9, the J gene TRBJ1-2; no firm D call. The CDR3 runs 15 residues. V was trimmed by 1 base and J by 8 bases, leaving 17 bases between them. Germline V gene data show CDR1 as SEHNR and CDR2 as FQNEAQ (reference sequence). The CDR3 sequence: CASSLDKRIGWGYTF. The CDR3 nucleotides are TGTGCCAGCAGCTTAGACAAGAGGATCGGATGGGGCTACACCTTC.

This clonotype was counted between two and nine times. This chain uses TRBV24-1 with TRBJ2-1; perhaps TRBD2 as D (5 bases). The CDR3 loop spans 15 amino acids. Germline V gene lookup returns CDR1 KGHDR and CDR2 SFDVKD. V was shortened by 7 bases and J by 2 bases, with 14 bases between the two germline ends. CDR3 in amino acids: CATSSTDGAYNEQFF. CDR3 nucleotide sequence: TGTGCCACCAGCTCGACCGACGGGGCCTACAATGAGCAGTTCTTC.

This clonotype was detected only once. The chain joins TRBV6-4 to TRBJ1-2, with D tentatively TRBD1 (5 bases). The germline gives CDR1 MRHNA, CDR2 SNTAGT. This CDR3 region has 17 residues. Trimming removed 6 bases at V and 0 bases at J, with 20 bases between. CDR3 nucleotide sequence: TGTGCCAGCAGCGAGATGCCGGGGGGTACATCTAACTATGGCTACACCTTC. It is translated as CASSEMPGGTSNYGYTF.

The rearrangement links TRBV29-1 to TRBJ2-7; 9 positions agree with TRBD1. Germline values: CDR1 SQVTM, CDR2 ANQGSEA. The CDR3 sequence is 13 residues long. The trim removed 7 bases at V and 9 bases at J, leaving 13 bases unmatched. This CDR3 is CSAVWDRESAQYF. The CDR3 DNA follows: TGCAGCGCCGTTTGGGACAGGGAGAGTGCGCAGTACTTC.

There are many counts of this clonotype. This rearrangement joins TRBV7-2 to TRBJ2-5, with 10 bases matching TRBD1. The CDR3 loop spans 14 amino acids. Trimming removed 5 bases from V and 3 bases from J; junction bases left unmatched: 3. From germline, CDR1 is SGHTA and CDR2 FQGNSA. Written as DNA, the CDR3 is TGTGCCAGCAGCCAGACAGGGGGCAAAGAGACCCAGTACTTC. Amino acids: CASSQTGGKETQYF.

The table lists this clonotype with a few counts. CDR3 protein: CASSLQGGPYGYTF. CDR3 sequence (DNA): TGTGCCAGCAGTCTGCAGGGGGGTCCCTATGGCTACACCTTC. The chain employs TRBV27 and TRBJ1-2, with 7 nucleotides matching TRBD1. This CDR3 spans 14 amino acids. The trim removed 5 bases at V and 4 bases at J, leaving 7 bases unmatched. Germline V gives CDR1 MNHEY, CDR2 SMNVEV (reference sequence).

J is TRBJ2-5 and V is TRBV7-9; D is unclear. Germline lookup yields CDR1 SEHNR and CDR2 FQNEAQ (reference sequence). CDR3 length: 15 residues. Trimming took 2 bases from V and 5 from J, leaving 15 bases between them. CDR3 protein: CASSLITARRETQYF. CDR3 nucleotide sequence: TGTGCCAGCAGCTTAATTACAGCCAGACGGGAGACCCAGTACTTC.

The chain employs TRBV15 and TRBJ1-6; D is perhaps TRBD1 (6 bases). V shed 2 bases and J shed 7 bases, with 15 bases lying between them. The CDR3 is made up of 16 amino acids. Germline CDR1 reads LNHNV; CDR2 reads YYDKDF (reference sequence). The CDR3 protein is CATSRPRGGQNSPLHF. CDR3 coding DNA: TGTGCCACCAGCAGACCCCGGGGGGGGCAGAATTCACCCCTCCACTTT.

This clonotype showed up just a few times. The CDR3 loop reads CASSVGGLAAYNEQFF. The CDR3 DNA is TGTGCCAGCAGCGTAGGGGGACTAGCGGCCTACAATGAGCAGTTCTTC. The chain uses TRBV9 and TRBJ2-1; 11 bases agree with TRBD2. V lost 0 bases to trimming and J lost 2 bases; unmatched junction nucleotides: 1. CDR1 is SGDLS and CDR2 is YYNGEE in the germline V gene. This CDR3 comprises 16 residues.

The V call is TRBV2, the J call TRBJ2-5; D may correspond to TRBD1 or TRBD2 (5 bases each). The ends were cut back, 7 bases at V and 4 bases at J, with 10 bases in the middle. In germline, CDR1 is SNHLY, CDR2 FYNNEI. CDR3 size: 12 residues. CDR3 sequence: CASTGGGETQYF. CDR3 coding DNA: TGTGCCAGCACAGGTGGGGGAGAGACCCAGTACTTC. Combining the CDR3 with reference TRBV2 and TRBJ2-5 gives the whole variable domain EPEVTQTPSHQVTQMGQEVILRCVPISNHLYFYWYRQILGQKVEFLVSFYNNEISEKSEIFDDQFSVERPDGSNFTLKIRSTKLEDSAMYFCASTGGGETQYFGPGTRLLVL.

There are a few counts of this clonotype. The chain employs TRBV13 and TRBJ2-1; D is unclear. CDR3 length: 14 amino acids. The germline V gene encodes CDR1 PRHDT and CDR2 FYEKMQ (reference sequence). Trimming shortened V by 4 bases and J by 7 bases, and 14 bases separated the two germline ends. CDR3 sequence reads: CASSSWVIKNEQFF. Written as DNA, the CDR3 is TGTGCCAGCAGCTCCTGGGTCATCAAGAATGAGCAGTTCTTC.

This clonotype has just a few counts. The chain has TRBV27 and TRBJ1-2; 8 positions agree with TRBD1. The CDR3 has 17 residues. V gave up 6 bases and J gave up 0 bases; unmatched junction bases: 12. Germline-derived CDR1 and CDR2 are MNHEY and SMNVEV (reference sequence). CDR3 DNA sequence: TGTGCCAGCAGCCTAGGTCCCAGGGGGCCCCCTAACTATGGCTACACCTTC. This codes for CASSLGPRGPPNYGYTF.

This clonotype was seen only a few times. The chain employs TRBV5-1 and TRBJ1-4; 8 bases align to TRBD1. Per germline, CDR1 SGHRS and CDR2 YFSETQ. J lost 4 bases, V lost 5 bases, and 4 bases had no gene match. The CDR3 has 14 amino acids. The CDR3, as DNA: TGCGCCAGCAGTCGACAGGGGATTAATGAAAAACTGTTTTTT. Encoded protein: CASSRQGINEKLFF.

V usage is TRBV28 and J usage is TRBJ2-1; TRBD2 agrees at 8 bases. Per germline, CDR1 MDHEN and CDR2 SYDVKM. The CDR3 has 14 residues. V lost 7 bases to trimming and J lost 3 bases; unmatched junction nucleotides: 5. Here the CDR3 reads CASTSGSFYNEQFF. For the CDR3, the DNA is TGTGCCAGCACCAGCGGGAGTTTCTACAATGAGCAGTTCTTC.

The genes are TRBV10-3 and TRBJ2-5; D uncertain. The ends were cut back, 4 bases at V and 5 bases at J, with 17 bases in the middle. The CDR3 contains 15 residues. Germline CDR1 and CDR2: ENHRY and SYGVKD. The CDR3 protein is CAISAMGLSGETQYF. CDR3 sequence (DNA): TGTGCCATCAGTGCAATGGGTCTCAGTGGGGAGACCCAGTACTTC.

The rearrangement joins TRBV27 to TRBJ2-7; TRBD1 might be the D (6 bases). Per the germline V gene, CDR1 is MNHEY and CDR2 is SMNVEV (reference sequence). Between the trimmed V and J ends, which lost 3 bases and 4 bases, there was a span of 13 bases. This CDR3 spans 14 amino acids. The CDR3 sequence is CASSFLGAGYEQYF. CDR3 DNA: TGTGCCAGCAGTTTTCTGGGGGCCGGATACGAGCAGTACTTC.

The gene calls are TRBV4-1 and TRBJ1-2; D gene ambiguous. Trimming took off 1 base at V and 4 bases at J, with 10 bases between the two ends. Germline V gene lookup returns CDR1 MGHRA and CDR2 YSYEKL. The CDR3 is 14 amino acids. CDR3 in amino acids: CASSQVTQSYGYTF. As DNA, the CDR3 is TGCGCCAGCAGCCAAGTAACACAAAGCTATGGCTACACCTTC.